This T cell receptor (beta chain) was sequenced for a study of shared clonotypes between healthy human individuals (dated by TCRdb to 2020 to 2022). Describing the broader study: The cohort included a few men and a couple of women between 18 and 49 years of age. Per donor, three plates each were used for CD4 naive and CD4 memory, two for CD8 naive, and one for CD8 memory. To estimate repertoire size and how much clonotypes are shared between individuals, the study performed deep sequencing of blood TCR repertoires from a few healthy adults. To increase sequencing depth and limit assay-specific biases, TCR repertoire library preparation and sequencing were carried out by different laboratories using diverse techniques. Leukapheresis yielded between about 0.85 and 10 billion PBMCs per donor.

Donors were healthy HIV-negative adults with no recently reported acute infections or vaccinations. Every donor was a Caucasian adult living in Nashville, Tennessee, USA. CD4+ T cells were enriched through magnetic negative selection, after which naive cells were positively selected on CD45RA and the remaining negative fraction served as the memory subset. Blood was collected by leukapheresis, and PBMCs were isolated by Ficoll-Histopaque density gradient centrifugation and then cryopreserved in liquid nitrogen vapor phase. Analytical flow cytometry was used to check the purity and quantity of each magnetically sorted T cell population. Genomic DNA was isolated from each sorted fraction and quantified by UV absorbance on a Nanodrop 2000c. Measured from the cysteine to the phenylalanine, the CDR3 is 12 residues long. The read is trimmed to its CDR3 DNA, 36 bases read in frame from base 1. Based on the germline V gene, the CDR1 and CDR2 sequences are MDHEN and SYDVKM. At the junction V is shortened by 10 bases and J by 10 bases, with 19 bases in between.

Study-wide conclusions, independent of this receptor: Sampling was restricted to blood, and TCR repertoires in tissue are likely to differ from TCR repertoires in blood. Even with the large sequencing depth, rarefaction of the sorted-subset datasets indicated that sequencing was incomplete. Because the study included only a small number of donors, the genetic and exposure-history diversity represented was limited. Clonotypes shared by all four sorted-subset donors showed higher generation probabilities than non-shared clonotypes. Approximately 5% of naive CD4, 3.5% of naive CD8, about 2.1% of memory CD4, and around 0.4% of memory CD8 clonotypes were shared across several donors. Pairwise subsampling led to the expectation that sequencing depth would affect the degree of clonotype sharing among donors. Naive subsets generally had larger estimated clonotype richness than memory subsets.

Using the deep immunoSEQ assay, multiplex PCR amplified TCR CDR3 regions from genomic DNA. Extracted genomic DNA from each cell subset was spread evenly across all wells of several immunoSEQ 96-well plates, with each plate serving as a replicate. For sorted subsets, around 200 ng genomic DNA, equal to 30,000 to 35,000 T cell genomes, was loaded into each replicate PCR. Purified libraries were quantified with a Qubit 3.0 fluorometer, sized on a Bioanalyzer 2100, and re-quantified with the KAPA Library Quantification kit. Every immunoSEQ 96-well plate was sequenced on a separate single-read 150-cycle Illumina NextSeq 550 flow cell. As for the original processing: Because only junctional sequences without quality scores were contained in the immunoSEQ output, filtering matching that applied to full-length reads could not be performed. To assign V/J genes and CDR3, sequences were annotated using PyIR, a Python wrapper for IgBLAST v1.9, with IMGT germline references. Any read was removed if the V/J assignment was weak (E-value above 1e-6), the CDR3 was missing, or the read contained stop codons, out-of-frame junctions, or ambiguous translated residues. V3J clonotypes were defined as sequences sharing an identical inferred V gene, J gene, and CDR3 amino acid sequence. To compute the percentage overlap between repertoires, the number of shared unique clonotypes was divided by the size of the smaller repertoire. Richness of each repertoire was evaluated using RTK rarefaction, the Chao1 estimator, and Recon v2.1 estimates of unobserved clonotypes. OLGA was used to compute generation probabilities for all TCRbeta clonotypes that the gDNA method yielded from a handful of donors. As stored in TCRdb, this immuneACCESS dataset retains in-frame rearrangements with V and J assigned. A fraction of the clones does not appear; measured against another copy, unresolved V genes explain less than half of the discrepancy, and the remainder lacks a known reason. V and J calls and clone size follow that table, whereas D and trimming were derived from the DNA. The sample table shows more than 1.2 million clones, and 98% are seen once. 0.36% of the sample is taken by the ten largest.

The count of this clone is one. What antigen it recognizes has not been identified. Base-call qualities are not available, and no considerably larger clone is one nucleotide away. The chain employs TRBV28 and TRBJ1-1; the D segment cannot be called with confidence. The TCR was taken from a man aged 30-40 years in good health. Sequences were obtained from naive CD4+ T cells sorted from blood. The cell subset or site tag for this specimen amounts to: CD45RA+ positively selected. The CDR3 in this case is CATQRTGVTAFF. The DNA reads as follows: TGTGCCACCCAGCGAACCGGGGTCACAGCTTTCTTT.